What follows are 12 T cell receptor beta chains derived from one specimen sequenced in a study of response to subunit inactivated influenza vaccine. TCRdb itself ran the RT-PCR reads through MiXCR, one entry per CDR3 protein. The data show about 700,000 distinct CDR3 sequences, 14% seen once. Sample: PBMCs from blood, taken approximately 15 days before vaccination. The receptor set was obtained from a man aged 45-65 years who received an inactivated influenza vaccine.

This clonotype has just a few counts. J is TRBJ1-6 and V is TRBV28; no clear D. The germline V gene encodes CDR1 MDHEN and CDR2 SYDVKM. The V end was cut by 1 base, the J end by 5 bases, with 6 bases between. This CDR3 has 14 amino acids. The CDR3 coding sequence is TGTGCCAGCAGTTTATACAGAAATAATTCACCCCTCCACTTT. Translated, it gives CASSLYRNNSPLHF.

The V gene is TRBV7-8, the J gene TRBJ2-5, with D possibly being TRBD1 (5 bases). CDR1 and CDR2 (germline): SGHVS, FQNEAQ. Trimming stripped 5 bases from V and 2 bases from J, with 12 bases between. CDR3 length: 14 amino acids. This CDR3 reads CASSPLTVQETQYF. The CDR3 nucleotides read TGTGCCAGCAGCCCTTTGACAGTACAAGAGACCCAGTACTTC.

The sample holds a few counts of this clonotype. The rearrangement uses TRBV15 and TRBJ2-3; D gene unclear. The V gene's germline CDR1 is LNHNV and CDR2 YYDKDF (reference sequence). V dropped 0 bases and J dropped 4 bases, with 14 bases sitting between them. The CDR3 totals 16 residues. CDR3: CATSRDKTRAADTQYF. DNA of the CDR3: TGTGCCACCAGCAGAGATAAAACAAGGGCCGCAGATACGCAGTATTTT.

This chain links TRBV6-2 or TRBV6-3 with TRBJ2-3; TRBD2 agrees at 12 bases. Germline trimming cut 6 bases from V and 6 bases from J; bases unmatched to any gene: 10. The germline V gene has CDR1 MNHEY and CDR2 SVGEGT. The CDR3 spans 16 residues. The CDR3 sequence: CASSRGLAGIRDTQYF. The CDR3 DNA reads as TGTGCCAGCAGCCGAGGACTAGCGGGGATTCGGGATACGCAGTATTTT.

This clonotype was observed a handful of times. V usage is TRBV5-5 and J usage is TRBJ2-7, with unresolved D. The length of the CDR3 is 14 residues. Germline loops: CDR1 SGHKS, CDR2 YYEKEE (reference sequence). With 8 bases removed from V and 2 bases from J, the gap between germline ends came to 17 bases. CDR3: CASRLGPGTYEQYF. The CDR3 DNA reads TGTGCCAGTAGGCTCGGCCCAGGAACCTACGAGCAGTACTTC.

This clonotype came up a few times. The J gene is TRBJ2-5, the V gene TRBV4-2; the match to TRBD1 covers 8 bases. The germline CDR1 and CDR2 sequences are LGHNA and YNFKEQ. The CDR3 spans 15 residues. V lost 2 bases to trimming and J lost 1 base; unmatched junction nucleotides: 3. The CDR3 DNA sequence: TGTGCCAGCAGCCAATACGACAGGGGCCAAGAGACCCAGTACTTC. It encodes CASSQYDRGQETQYF.

The sample holds many counts of this clonotype. This chain connects TRBV3-1 to TRBJ2-3, with TRBD2 matching 11 bases. V shed 0 bases, J shed 6 bases, and the junction held 8 bases outside the gene matches. Germline lookup yields CDR1 LGHDT and CDR2 YNNKEL (reference sequence). This CDR3 is built from 17 residues. In DNA form, the CDR3 reads TGTGCCAGCAGCCAAGATGGGGCGGGGACTAGCGGCGATACGCAGTATTTT. Protein: CASSQDGAGTSGDTQYF.

This clonotype was picked up a small number of times. J is TRBJ2-7 and V is TRBV6-2 or TRBV6-3; TRBD1 matches at 7 bases. Germline V gene sequence: CDR1 MNHEY, CDR2 SVGEGT. This CDR3 is 13 amino acids long. Trimming at V came to 7 bases and at J to 3 bases, leaving 6 bases not matched to a gene. The CDR3, as DNA: TGTGCCAGCACCCACAGGGGCCGCTACGAGCAGTACTTC. Protein: CASTHRGRYEQYF.

This clonotype has a count of ten or more. This chain connects TRBV12-3 or TRBV12-4 to TRBJ2-1, with D perhaps matching TRBD1 (6 bases). The ends were cut back, 6 bases at V and 2 bases at J, with 14 bases in the middle. The CDR3 is made up of 15 amino acids. The CDR3 DNA reads TGTGCCAGCAGATTTCAGGGGTCAACCTACAATGAGCAGTTCTTC. Translated: CASRFQGSTYNEQFF.

The sample holds a few counts of this clonotype. The chain employs TRBV4-3 and TRBJ2-7, with D possibly matching TRBD2 (6 bases). Between the trimmed V and J ends, which lost 0 bases and 2 bases, there was a span of 14 bases. There are 16 residues in the CDR3. The V gene's germline CDR1 is LGHNA and CDR2 YSLEER. CDR3 sequence: CASSQDWGRGTYEQYF. Here the CDR3 DNA reads TGCGCCAGCAGCCAAGATTGGGGTCGGGGGACCTACGAGCAGTACTTC.

J is TRBJ2-7 and V is TRBV7-2, with 7 nucleotides matching TRBD1. Trimming cost V 0 bases and J 0 bases; bases outside gene matches: 5. CDR1 is SGHTA, CDR2 FQGNSA, per germline. The CDR3 has 16 residues. CDR3 amino acids: CASSLASTGASYEQYF. CDR3 DNA sequence: TGTGCCAGCAGCTTAGCAAGCACAGGGGCCTCCTACGAGCAGTACTTC. The full variable domain, rest sourced from reference TRBV7-2 and TRBJ2-7, is GAGVSQSPSNKVTEKGKDVELRCDPISGHTALYWYRQSLGQGLEFLIYFQGNSAPDKSGLPSDRFSAERTGGSVSTLTIQRTQQEDSAVYLCASSLASTGASYEQYFGPGTRLTVT.

This clonotype was counted a few times. J is TRBJ1-4 and V is TRBV7-2; D unresolved. The germline gives CDR1 SGHTA, CDR2 FQGNSA. This CDR3 region has 12 residues. V was shortened by 4 bases and J by 4 bases, with 4 bases between the two germline ends. In DNA form, the CDR3 reads TGTGCCAGCAGCTCCTATAATGAAAAACTGTTTTTT. Translation gives CASSSYNEKLFF.